The present TCR beta chain was sequenced within a study of yellow fever vaccine responses in identical twins. This clonotype was counted only a few times. Each CDR3 protein gets one entry after TCRdb re-called the RT-PCR reads with MiXCR. Counted here are more than 30,000 distinct CDR3 sequences, about three fifths occurring once; the ten biggest clones make up more than 4%. Between the trimmed V and J ends, which lost 6 bases and 0 bases, there was a span of 8 bases. Germline CDR1 and CDR2: ENHRY and SYGVKD. This CDR3 has 13 amino acids. The receptor's source is a woman in her late teens or twenties who received the yellow fever vaccine. The material was T cells from blood (PBMCs), unsorted or a sorted subset (not recorded which), obtained before or after yellow fever vaccination (not recorded which). This chain joins TRBV10-3 and TRBJ1-1; TRBD1 might be the D (5 bases). This chain's CDR3 is CAIRRDLNTEAFF. In DNA form, the CDR3 reads TGTGCCATCAGGCGGGACTTGAACACTGAAGCTTTCTTT.